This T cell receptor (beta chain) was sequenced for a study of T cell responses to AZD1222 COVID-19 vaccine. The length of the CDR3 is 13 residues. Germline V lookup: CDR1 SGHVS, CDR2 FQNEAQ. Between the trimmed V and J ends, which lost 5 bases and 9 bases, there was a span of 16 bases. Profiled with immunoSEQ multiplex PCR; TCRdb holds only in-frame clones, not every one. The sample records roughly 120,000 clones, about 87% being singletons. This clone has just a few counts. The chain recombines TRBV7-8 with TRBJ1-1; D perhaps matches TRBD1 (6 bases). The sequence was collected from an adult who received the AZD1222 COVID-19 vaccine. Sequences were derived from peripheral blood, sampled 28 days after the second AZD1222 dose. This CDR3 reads CASSQPTGSKAFF. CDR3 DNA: TGTGCCAGCAGCCAACCAACAGGGTCCAAAGCTTTCTTT.